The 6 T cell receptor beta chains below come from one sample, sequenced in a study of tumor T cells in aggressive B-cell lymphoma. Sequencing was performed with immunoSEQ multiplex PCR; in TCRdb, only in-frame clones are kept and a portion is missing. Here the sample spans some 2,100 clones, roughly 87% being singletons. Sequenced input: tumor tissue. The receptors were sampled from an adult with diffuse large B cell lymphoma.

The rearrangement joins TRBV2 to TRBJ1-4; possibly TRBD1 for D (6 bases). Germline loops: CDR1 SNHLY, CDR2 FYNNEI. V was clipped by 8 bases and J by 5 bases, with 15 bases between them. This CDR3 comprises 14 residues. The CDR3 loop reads CASQMTGINEKLFF. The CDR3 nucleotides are TGTGCCAGCCAGATGACAGGAATAAATGAAAAACTGTTTTTT.

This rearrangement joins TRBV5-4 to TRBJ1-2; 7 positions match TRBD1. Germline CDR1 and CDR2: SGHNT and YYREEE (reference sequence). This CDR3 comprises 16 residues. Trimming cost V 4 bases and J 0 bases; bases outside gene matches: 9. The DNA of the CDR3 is TGTGCCAGCAGCGAGGGGGCGCGGGAAGCTAACTATGGCTACACCTTC. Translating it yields CASSEGAREANYGYTF.

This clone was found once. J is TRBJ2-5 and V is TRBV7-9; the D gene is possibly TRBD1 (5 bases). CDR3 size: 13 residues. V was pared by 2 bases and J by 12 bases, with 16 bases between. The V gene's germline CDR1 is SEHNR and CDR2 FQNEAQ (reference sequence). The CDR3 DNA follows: TGTGCCAGCAGCTTATTCCAAAAAGGGGATAAGTACTTC. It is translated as CASSLFQKGDKYF.

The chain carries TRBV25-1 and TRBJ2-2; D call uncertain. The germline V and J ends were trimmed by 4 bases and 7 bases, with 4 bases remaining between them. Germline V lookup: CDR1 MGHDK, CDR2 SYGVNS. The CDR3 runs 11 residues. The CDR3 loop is CASSAGGELFF. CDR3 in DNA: TGTGCCAGCAGTGCCGGCGGGGAGCTGTTTTTT.

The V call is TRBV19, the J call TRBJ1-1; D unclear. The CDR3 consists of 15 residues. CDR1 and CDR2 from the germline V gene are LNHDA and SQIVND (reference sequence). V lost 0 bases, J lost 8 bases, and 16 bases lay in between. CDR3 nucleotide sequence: TGTGCCAGTAGTATAGATCCGAGGGCGGTGGGGGAAGCTTTCTTT. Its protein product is CASSIDPRAVGEAFF.

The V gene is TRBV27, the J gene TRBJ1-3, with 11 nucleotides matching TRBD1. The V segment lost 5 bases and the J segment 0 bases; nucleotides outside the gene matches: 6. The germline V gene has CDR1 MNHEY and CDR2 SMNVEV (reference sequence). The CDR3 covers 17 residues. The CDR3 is CASSHGQGANSGNTIYF. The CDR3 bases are TGTGCCAGCAGTCATGGACAGGGGGCGAACTCTGGAAACACCATATATTTT.